These 28 T cell receptor beta chains were sequenced from one sample in a study of OX40 agonist ivuxolimab in advanced cancers. Profiling relied on immunoSEQ multiplex PCR, and the TCRdb table lists in-frame clones only, not all of them. Among about 15,000 clones, around 74% were seen once, and the ten largest hold 32%. Specimen: CD4+ or CD8+ T cells sorted from blood, collected in a trial of the OX40 agonist ivuxolimab. Receptors originate from an adult with an advanced solid tumor such as melanoma, head and neck, liver or kidney cancer.

A single count supports this clone. V is TRBV4-1 and J is TRBJ1-1; D is unresolved. The CDR3 is 14 residues long. Trimming cost V 1 base and J 1 base, with 7 bases left between them. Germline CDR1 and CDR2: MGHRA and YSYEKL. The CDR3 loop reads CASSQVRGNTEAFF. DNA of the CDR3: TGCGCCAGCAGCCAAGTACGAGGGAACACTGAAGCTTTCTTT.

In its sample, this clone was seen once. The chain couples TRBV5-6 to TRBJ1-1; D is unclear. Germline CDR1 and CDR2: SGHDT and YYEEEE. The CDR3 loop spans 19 amino acids. Between the trimmed V and J ends, which lost 1 base and 2 bases, there was a span of 24 bases. The CDR3 DNA follows: TGTGCCAGCAGCTTGCCCTCGAACCCTCGACCGGGAGACAACACTGAAGCTTTCTTT. This sequence encodes CASSLPSNPRPGDNTEAFF.

The chain carries TRBV27 and TRBJ1-6; D is unclear. Germline V gene sequence: CDR1 MNHEY, CDR2 SMNVEV (reference sequence). The CDR3 is 16 residues long. V dropped 2 bases and J dropped 8 bases, with 16 bases sitting between them. For the CDR3, the DNA is TGTGCCAGCAGTTTAGGCCGAGTAAACTCTTATTCACCCCTCCACTTT. It encodes CASSLGRVNSYSPLHF.

The chain uses TRBV9 and TRBJ2-7; D remains ambiguous. The CDR3 sequence is 13 residues long. V lost 4 bases and J lost 4, with 12 bases in between. Germline CDR1 and CDR2: SGDLS and YYNGEE. The DNA for the CDR3 is TGTGCCAGCAGCCCCCCTTTGGGATACGAGCAGTACTTC. Translation: CASSPPLGYEQYF. Combining the CDR3 with reference TRBV9 and TRBJ2-7 gives the whole variable domain DSGVTQTPKHLITATGQRVTLRCSPRSGDLSVYWYQQSLDQGLQFLIQYYNGEERAKGNILERFSAQQFPDLHSELNLSSLELGDSALYFCASSPPLGYEQYFGPGTRLTVT.

The rearrangement uses TRBV10-3 and TRBJ1-1; D ambiguous. This CDR3 is built from 13 residues. The V gene's germline CDR1 is ENHRY and CDR2 SYGVKD. V lost 3 bases and J lost 8, with 13 bases in between. CDR3 loop: CAISEGSLTEAFF. CDR3 in DNA: TGTGCCATCAGTGAAGGTAGTCTCACCGAAGCTTTCTTT.

CDR3 nucleotide sequence: TGTGCCAGCCTGGGACTAGCGGGATCTGAGCAGTACTTC. Translating gives CASLGLAGSEQYF. The chain uses TRBV2 and TRBJ2-5, with 13 bases that match TRBD2. The junction had 8 bases not matched to a gene; V was cut back by 8 bases and J by 11 bases. The V gene's germline CDR1 is SNHLY and CDR2 FYNNEI. This CDR3 has 13 residues.

In its sample, this clone is large. J is TRBJ2-2 and V is TRBV30; D ambiguous. The V end was cut by 4 bases, the J end by 3 bases, with 15 bases between. Germline lookup yields CDR1 GTSNPN and CDR2 SVGIG (reference sequence). The CDR3 contains 15 residues. For the CDR3, the DNA is TGTGCCTGGAATCTCTGGGTTGAAGACACCGGGGAGCTGTTTTTT. It yields the protein CAWNLWVEDTGELFF.

The chain carries TRBV5-1 and TRBJ2-7, with D unresolved. Looked up from germline, CDR1 is SGHRS and CDR2 is YFSETQ. There are 14 residues in the CDR3. V shed 0 bases and J shed 0 bases, with 7 bases lying between them. CDR3 in amino acids: CASSLEGNSYEQYF. As DNA, the CDR3 is TGCGCCAGCAGCTTGGAAGGGAACTCCTACGAGCAGTACTTC.

This clone was seen only a few times. The genes are TRBV5-6 and TRBJ1-3, with D uncertain. Per germline, CDR1 SGHDT and CDR2 YYEEEE. CDR3 length equals 13 residues. Trimming took 3 bases from V and 7 from J, leaving 11 bases between them. The DNA for the CDR3 is TGTGCCAGCAGCTCTTACGGCCCGAACACCATATATTTT. Translation gives CASSSYGPNTIYF.

The V and J genes are TRBV6-5 and TRBJ2-7; TRBD2 agrees at 9 bases. The CDR3 covers 15 residues. Per the germline V gene, CDR1 is MNHEY and CDR2 is SVGAGI. The V gene end was trimmed by 2 bases and the J gene end by 2 bases; junction bases not matched to a gene: 4. The CDR3 DNA is TGTGCCAGCAGTTACCGGACTAGCGTGACCTACGAGCAGTACTTC. Translated, it gives CASSYRTSVTYEQYF.

The chain recombines TRBV9 with TRBJ1-2; 9 bases are shared with TRBD1. Trimming cost V 3 bases and J 1 base; bases outside gene matches: 7. From germline, CDR1 is SGDLS and CDR2 YYNGEE. This CDR3 region has 16 residues. The CDR3, as DNA: TGTGCCAGCAGCGAACCGGGACAGGGAATTAACTATGGCTACACCTTC. Amino acid sequence: CASSEPGQGINYGYTF.

The J gene is TRBJ2-1, the V gene TRBV27; the D call may be TRBD1 or TRBD2 (6 bases each). Germline V gene data show CDR1 as MNHEY and CDR2 as SMNVEV (reference sequence). Trimming took off 3 bases at V and 7 bases at J, with 31 bases between the two ends. CDR3 length: 20 amino acids. CDR3 nucleotide sequence: TGTGCCAGCAGTTTGCGCGACCTATCCCGGGGGCTAGCATCAGGTAATGAGCAGTTCTTC. As protein: CASSLRDLSRGLASGNEQFF.

The chain is built from TRBV9 and TRBJ2-7, with 8 bases lining up with TRBD1. The CDR3 runs 14 residues. V shed 3 bases, J shed 5 bases, and the junction held 7 bases outside the gene matches. Germline CDR1 and CDR2: SGDLS and YYNGEE. The CDR3 DNA reads as TGTGCCAGCAGCGCGAGGACAGGGCTAAACGAGCAGTACTTC. This gives the protein CASSARTGLNEQYF.

This clone was seen a handful of times. V and J are TRBV10-3 and TRBJ2-2; D gene ambiguous. Germline assignment: CDR1 ENHRY and CDR2 SYGVKD. Trimming removed 3 bases at V and 6 bases at J, with 8 bases between. CDR3 size: 13 residues. The CDR3 bases are TGTGCCATCAGTGAAAAGGTCCCCGGGGAGCTGTTTTTT. It codes for CAISEKVPGELFF.

Concerning this clone: Sequence at one end of the junction differs from germline and may be a read error. The chain carries TRBV7-7 and TRBJ2-1; D ambiguous. The CDR3 spans 15 residues. CDR1 and CDR2 from the germline V gene are SSHAT and FNYEAQ (reference sequence). The CDR3 DNA reads as TGTGCTAGCAGCTTAGCACCGAGCTCCTACAATGAGCAGTTCTTC. This sequence encodes CASSLAPSSYNEQFF.

The chain uses TRBV10-2 and TRBJ2-1; TRBD2 might be the D (5 bases). The CDR3 contains 13 residues. Trimming stripped 4 bases from V and 6 bases from J, with 10 bases between. Germline CDR1 WSHSY, CDR2 SAAADI. CDR3 DNA sequence: TGCGCCAGCAGTGGTGGGAGTGGCAATGAGCAGTTCTTC. It specifies CASSGGSGNEQFF.

This chain uses TRBV28 with TRBJ1-4; perhaps TRBD1 as D (5 bases). This CDR3 is built from 14 residues. Trimming removed 8 bases at V and 4 bases at J, with 14 bases between. Germline V gene data show CDR1 as MDHEN and CDR2 as SYDVKM. For the CDR3, the DNA is TGTGCCAGCCGCGGGGGGGGGTATAATGAAAAACTGTTTTTT. Its protein product is CASRGGGYNEKLFF.

This sequence joins TRBV27 and TRBJ2-1, with TRBD2 identical over 12 bases. Trimming removed 6 bases from V and 3 bases from J; junction bases left unmatched: 0. This CDR3 is 14 amino acids long. The germline gives CDR1 MNHEY, CDR2 SMNVEV (reference sequence). CDR3 in DNA: TGTGCCAGCAGACTAGCGGGAGGCTACAATGAGCAGTTCTTC. Its translation is CASRLAGGYNEQFF.

The rearrangement uses TRBV28 and TRBJ1-4; D is uncertain. Germline V gene sequence: CDR1 MDHEN, CDR2 SYDVKM. The CDR3 has 14 residues. V lost 8 bases and J 7 bases, leaving 17 bases between the germline ends. CDR3 sequence: CASVNSRVGEKLFF. CDR3 in DNA: TGTGCCAGCGTCAACTCGAGGGTTGGTGAAAAACTGTTTTTT.

V and J are TRBV5-6 and TRBJ2-7, with D unresolved. From germline, CDR1 is SGHDT and CDR2 YYEEEE. Trimming stripped 3 bases from V and 0 bases from J, with 10 bases between. This CDR3 comprises 14 residues. The chain's CDR3 is CASSSPGSSYEQYF. CDR3 in DNA: TGTGCCAGCAGCTCCCCCGGGTCCTCCTACGAGCAGTACTTC.

This clone came up a few times. The chain recombines TRBV28 with TRBJ2-7; D uncertain. Trimming shortened V by 5 bases and J by 0 bases, and 14 bases separated the two germline ends. Germline assignment: CDR1 MDHEN and CDR2 SYDVKM. CDR3 length: 15 residues. The CDR3 spells CASSGPKESSYEQYF. The CDR3 region has the DNA TGTGCCAGCAGTGGGCCGAAGGAAAGCTCCTACGAGCAGTACTTC.

This clone was counted a single time. V and J are TRBV25-1 and TRBJ1-1; 7 bases agree with TRBD1. The trim removed 6 bases at V and 2 bases at J, leaving 12 bases unmatched. Germline lookup yields CDR1 MGHDK and CDR2 SYGVNS. CDR3 size: 16 residues. This CDR3 reads CASSPGTEIFNTEAFF. The CDR3 bases are TGTGCCAGCAGCCCCGGGACAGAGATTTTTAACACTGAAGCTTTCTTT.

By sample share, this clone is medium-sized. The J gene is TRBJ1-1, the V gene TRBV19, with 8 bases matching TRBD1. After removal of 1 base from V and 6 bases from J, the junction contained 7 bases not matched to a gene. This CDR3 is 15 amino acids long. Germline CDR1 LNHDA, CDR2 SQIVND (reference sequence). DNA of the CDR3: TGTGCCAGTAGTATAGTCCCGACAGGGGCTGCTGAAGCTTTCTTT. Encoded protein: CASSIVPTGAAEAFF.

The chain uses TRBV5-3 and TRBJ2-3; 8 nucleotides agree with TRBD2. TRBV5-3 is an open reading frame whose function is uncertain. The V segment lost 4 bases and the J segment 6 bases; nucleotides outside the gene matches: 10. The CDR3 covers 15 residues. CDR3 nucleotides: TGTGCCAGAAGCGCCCATAGCGGGAAGGGCGATACGCAGTATTTT. It yields the protein CARSAHSGKGDTQYF.

This sequence joins TRBV7-2 and TRBJ2-5; 7 bases align to TRBD2. The length of the CDR3 is 16 residues. V was pared by 1 base and J by 2 bases, with 7 bases of the junction left unmatched. The V gene's germline CDR1 is SGHTA and CDR2 FQGNSA. The CDR3 loop is CASSLGVGGSQETQYF. CDR3 sequence (DNA): TGTGCCAGCAGCTTAGGAGTAGGCGGGAGTCAAGAGACCCAGTACTTC. The full variable domain, with the rest looked up from reference TRBV7-2 and TRBJ2-5, is GAGVSQSPSNKVTEKGKDVELRCDPISGHTALYWYRQSLGQGLEFLIYFQGNSAPDKSGLPSDRFSAERTGGSVSTLTIQRTQQEDSAVYLCASSLGVGGSQETQYFGPGTRLLVL.

The V gene is TRBV10-3, the J gene TRBJ2-7, with 12 bases matching TRBD2. The ends lost 6 bases at V and 1 base at J; junction bases unmatched: 7. Germline CDR1 and CDR2: ENHRY and SYGVKD. This CDR3 is 16 amino acids long. In DNA, the CDR3 is TGTGCCATCAGCCCGACTAGCGGGAGCGCTTCCTACGAGCAGTACTTC. It codes for CAISPTSGSASYEQYF.

This chain connects TRBV27 to TRBJ2-2, with D possibly being TRBD2 (7 bases). Trimming took off 3 bases at V and 7 bases at J, with 18 bases between the two ends. The CDR3 has 16 amino acids. In germline, CDR1 is MNHEY, CDR2 SMNVEV (reference sequence). This CDR3 reads CASSFAPTGGHGELFF. CDR3 sequence (DNA): TGTGCCAGCAGTTTTGCCCCGACGGGGGGCCACGGGGAGCTGTTTTTT.

The chain links TRBV13 to TRBJ2-2; D perhaps matches TRBD2 (5 bases). This CDR3 region has 14 residues. Per germline, CDR1 PRHDT and CDR2 FYEKMQ (reference sequence). V lost 0 bases, J lost 7 bases, and 9 bases lay in between. This chain's CDR3 is CASSLGSGFGELFF. The DNA of the CDR3 is TGTGCCAGCAGCTTAGGTTCGGGGTTCGGGGAGCTGTTTTTT. The complete variable domain, with remaining parts taken from reference TRBV13 and TRBJ2-2, reads AAGVIQSPRHLIKEKRETATLKCYPIPRHDTVYWYQQGPGQDPQFLISFYEKMQSDKGSIPDRFSAQQFSDYHSELNMSSLELGDSALYFCASSLGSGFGELFFGEGSRLTVL.